Listed here are 32 T cell receptor beta chains from one sample, sequenced in a study of response to subunit inactivated influenza vaccine. One entry per CDR3 protein results from TCRdb running MiXCR on the RT-PCR reads. The sample has roughly 700,000 distinct CDR3 sequences; more than 11% are singletons. The source material was PBMCs from blood, sampled around two weeks before vaccination. The source of these receptors is a middle-aged man who received an inactivated influenza vaccine.

This clonotype was found a few times. The V and J genes are TRBV28 and TRBJ2-1; 9 bases are a match to TRBD2. The length of the CDR3 is 14 residues. After removal of 5 bases from V and 7 bases from J, the junction contained 6 bases not matched to a gene. Germline lookup yields CDR1 MDHEN and CDR2 SYDVKM. Written as DNA, the CDR3 is TGTGCCAGCAGTCCAGCGGGAGGCCATAATGAGCAGTTCTTC. Its translation: CASSPAGGHNEQFF.

This clonotype came up a few times. The rearrangement uses TRBV7-9 and TRBJ2-7; D remains ambiguous. V shed 4 bases and J shed 2 bases, with 18 bases lying between them. The CDR3 is 16 residues long. Germline V lookup: CDR1 SEHNR, CDR2 FQNEAQ (reference sequence). CDR3 sequence reads: CASSSLSTQLTYEQYF. CDR3 nucleotides: TGTGCCAGCAGCTCTTTATCTACACAGCTAACCTACGAGCAGTACTTC.

This rearrangement joins TRBV15 to TRBJ2-2, with D unclear. The V and J ends lost 0 bases and 6 bases respectively, with 5 bases between them. Germline V gene sequence: CDR1 LNHNV, CDR2 YYDKDF (reference sequence). The CDR3 has 13 residues. CDR3 sequence: CATSRDRAGELFF. The CDR3 DNA reads TGTGCCACCAGCAGAGACCGGGCCGGGGAGCTGTTTTTT.

The rearrangement links TRBV6-2 or TRBV6-3 to TRBJ2-2, with 14 positions matching TRBD2. The germline CDR1 and CDR2 sequences are MNHEY and SVGEGT. The CDR3 totals 16 residues. Trimming cost V 5 bases and J 9 bases; bases outside gene matches: 8. CDR3: CASSGLAGGPGRELFF. The CDR3 DNA sequence: TGTGCCAGCAGTGGACTAGCGGGAGGACCGGGAAGGGAGCTGTTTTTT.

Comments on this clonotype: A clone one base away is much larger, so this may be a read error. CDR3 region: CAISGAWDTDTQYF. CDR3 DNA: TGTGCCATCAGTGGAGCCTGGGACACAGATACGCAGTATTTT. The V and J genes are TRBV10-3 and TRBJ2-3; D is uncertain. V lost 4 bases and J 2 bases, leaving 10 bases between the germline ends. CDR3 length equals 14 residues. Germline V gene data show CDR1 as ENHRY and CDR2 as SYGVKD.

This chain joins TRBV6-1 and TRBJ2-7; TRBD1 matches at 8 bases. This CDR3 comprises 15 residues. Trimming took 4 bases from V and 0 from J; bases not matched to a gene: 5. Germline loops: CDR1 MNHNS, CDR2 SASEGT. CDR3 bases: TGTGCCAGCAGTGGACAGGGGCAGTACTCCTACGAGCAGTACTTC. Translating gives CASSGQGQYSYEQYF.

The J gene is TRBJ2-1, the V gene TRBV20-1; 8 bases are shared with TRBD2. V was clipped by 3 bases and J by 1 base; unmatched bases: 8. CDR1 DFQATT and CDR2 SNEGSKA come from the germline V gene (reference sequence). There are 16 residues in the CDR3. CDR3 in DNA: TGCAGTGCTAGCCCTCAGGGACTAGGGTCCTACAATGAGCAGTTCTTC. This gives the protein CSASPQGLGSYNEQFF.

The table lists this clonotype with a few counts. The chain has TRBV3-1 and TRBJ2-5; D is perhaps TRBD1 (5 bases). This CDR3 comprises 14 residues. V dropped 3 bases and J dropped 4 bases, with 12 bases sitting between them. Germline V CDR1 and CDR2: LGHDT, YNNKEL (reference sequence). The CDR3 region has the DNA TGTGCCAGCAGCCATCGCAGGGTAGGAGAGACCCAGTACTTC. Its protein product is CASSHRRVGETQYF.

The chain couples TRBV6-4 to TRBJ2-3; D may match TRBD1 or TRBD2 (5 bases each). Trimming took 8 bases from V and 5 from J, leaving 20 bases between them. Germline V gene data show CDR1 as MRHNA and CDR2 as SNTAGT. This CDR3 is 15 amino acids long. CDR3 nucleotides: TGTGCCAGCGCCGCGGGCCCTAGGGGTATAGATACGCAGTATTTT. Amino acid sequence: CASAAGPRGIDTQYF.

The rearrangement joins TRBV6-2 or TRBV6-3 to TRBJ2-7; D gene ambiguous. This CDR3 has 15 residues. Germline assignment: CDR1 MNHEY and CDR2 SVGEGT. Trimming removed 6 bases at V and 1 base at J, with 16 bases between. This chain's CDR3 is CASSIKVWSSYEQYF. As DNA, the CDR3 is TGTGCCAGCAGCATCAAGGTGTGGTCATCCTACGAGCAGTACTTC.

This chain connects TRBV5-6 to TRBJ2-5; perhaps TRBD2 as D (6 bases). This CDR3 contains 14 residues. Between the trimmed V and J ends, which lost 4 bases and 3 bases, there was a span of 13 bases. Germline V gives CDR1 SGHDT, CDR2 YYEEEE. CDR3 DNA sequence: TGTGCCAGCAGCGTAGCCGGGACTGAAGAGACCCAGTACTTC. Amino acid sequence: CASSVAGTEETQYF. The entire variable domain, with the rest obtained from reference TRBV5-6 and TRBJ2-5, is as follows: DAGVTQSPTHLIKTRGQQVTLRCSPKSGHDTVSWYQQALGQGPQFIFQYYEEEERQRGNFPDRFSGHQFPNYSSELNVNALLLGDSALYLCASSVAGTEETQYFGPGTRLLVL.

This clonotype was counted a few times. The chain employs TRBV29-1 and TRBJ2-7; the match to TRBD1 covers 7 bases. The ends lost 8 bases at V and 3 bases at J; junction bases unmatched: 7. The CDR3 totals 12 residues. Germline CDR1 reads SQVTM; CDR2 reads ANQGSEA. The CDR3 DNA follows: TGCAGCCCCGGGACAGATTTCTACGAGCAGTACTTC. This encodes CSPGTDFYEQYF.

This rearrangement joins TRBV5-1 to TRBJ2-5; D not resolved. The CDR3 is made up of 11 amino acids. V was trimmed by 5 bases and J by 5 bases, leaving 7 bases between them. Germline V gene data show CDR1 as SGHRS and CDR2 as YFSETQ. CDR3 coding DNA: TGCGCCAGCAGGGACGGGGAGACCCAGTACTTC. It is translated as CASRDGETQYF.

This chain uses TRBV5-1 with TRBJ2-6, with D tentatively TRBD1 (5 bases). Germline CDR1 SGHRS, CDR2 YFSETQ. V shed 1 base and J shed 2 bases, with 13 bases lying between them. The CDR3 totals 17 residues. The CDR3 DNA is TGCGCCAGCAGCTTGAAAGTATCCAGGGCTGGGGCCAACGTCCTGACTTTC. Translation: CASSLKVSRAGANVLTF. The entire variable domain, with the rest obtained from reference TRBV5-1 and TRBJ2-6, is as follows: KAGVTQTPRYLIKTRGQQVTLSCSPISGHRSVSWYQQTPGQGLQFLFEYFSETQRNKGNFPGRFSGRQFSNSRSEMNVSTLELGDSALYLCASSLKVSRAGANVLTFGAGSRLTVL.

CDR3 sequence (DNA): TGTGCCAGCAGTTACAACCGGGGGTCCAAAAACATTCAGTACTTC. It codes for CASSYNRGSKNIQYF. The chain employs TRBV6-2 or TRBV6-3 and TRBJ2-4, with D perhaps TRBD2 (6 bases). Germline CDR1 and CDR2: MNHEY and SVGEGT. The CDR3 consists of 15 residues. V dropped 2 bases and J dropped 2 bases, with 10 bases sitting between them.

In its sample, this clonotype was seen many times. The chain has TRBV20-1 and TRBJ1-5; 7 bases match TRBD1. The CDR3 is 12 amino acids. After removal of 6 bases from V and 5 bases from J, the junction contained 4 bases not matched to a gene. CDR1 and CDR2 from the germline V gene are DFQATT and SNEGSKA (reference sequence). The CDR3 nucleotides are TGCAGTGCCAGAACAGGGGATCAGCCCCAGCATTTT. Its protein is CSARTGDQPQHF.

This clonotype was observed a single time. The J gene is TRBJ2-7, the V gene TRBV11-2; 9 nucleotides line up with TRBD2. V was pared by 5 bases and J by 6 bases, with 17 bases of the junction left unmatched. Germline V gives CDR1 SGHAT, CDR2 FQNNGV. This CDR3 is built from 17 residues. CDR3 sequence (DNA): TGTGCCAGCAGCCCTAGGAAAAGGCTAGCGGGGATCGGCGAGCAGTACTTC. It specifies CASSPRKRLAGIGEQYF.

This clonotype was seen many times. V is TRBV5-1 and J is TRBJ2-5, with 8 nucleotides matching TRBD2. Germline V gene data show CDR1 as SGHRS and CDR2 as YFSETQ. V gave up 2 bases and J gave up 0 bases; unmatched junction bases: 6. The CDR3 runs to 16 residues. The CDR3 DNA follows: TGCGCCAGCAGCTTAGGACTAGCTGCGTACCAAGAGACCCAGTACTTC. Translation: CASSLGLAAYQETQYF.

This clonotype was seen a handful of times. The chain recombines TRBV6-2 or TRBV6-3 with TRBJ2-7, with 10 bases fitting TRBD1. Looked up from germline, CDR1 is MNHEY and CDR2 is SVGEGT. V was pared by 8 bases and J by 1 base, with 11 bases of the junction left unmatched. The CDR3 consists of 16 residues. For the CDR3, the DNA is TGTGCCAGCTGCCCTAGGCGGGACAGGGGATCCTACGAGCAGTACTTC. Its protein is CASCPRRDRGSYEQYF.

V and J are TRBV4-2 and TRBJ1-3; D may be TRBD1 (5 bases). Germline-derived CDR1 and CDR2 are LGHNA and YNFKEQ. V lost 3 bases and J lost 0, with 15 bases in between. The CDR3 contains 17 residues. Written as DNA, the CDR3 is TGTGCCAGCAGCCATGAATGGCAGGGATACTCTGGAAACACCATATATTTT. Translated, it gives CASSHEWQGYSGNTIYF.

For this clonotype: This sequence may be a read error, since a much larger clone differs from it by one base. This chain joins TRBV10-2 and TRBJ2-1; a weak D match, TRBD1 (6 bases). V dropped 5 bases and J dropped 2 bases, with 16 bases sitting between them. This CDR3 comprises 16 residues. CDR1 is WSHSY, CDR2 SAAADI, per germline. The CDR3 spells CASSSVTGIAYNEQFF. CDR3 DNA sequence: TGCGCCAGCAGTTCGGTTACAGGGATAGCCTACAATGAGCAGTTCTTC.

The sample holds a few counts of this clonotype. The rearrangement uses TRBV7-2 and TRBJ2-5, with D possibly matching TRBD2 (7 bases). V was cut by 1 base and J by 5 bases, with 14 bases left in between. Germline V gene sequence: CDR1 SGHTA, CDR2 FQGNSA. The CDR3 totals 15 residues. This CDR3 reads CASSLVWGGRETQYF. CDR3 DNA: TGTGCCAGCAGCTTAGTCTGGGGGGGCCGGGAGACCCAGTACTTC.

This clonotype has more than one count but fewer than ten. The rearrangement uses TRBV5-5 and TRBJ2-2; D is perhaps TRBD1 or TRBD2 (6 bases each). The CDR3 extends over 16 amino acids. The V gene lost 0 bases and the J gene lost 4 bases, with 13 bases spanning the gap. Germline CDR1 SGHKS, CDR2 YYEKEE (reference sequence). The CDR3 loop reads CASSLEGGRRTGELFF. As DNA, the CDR3 is TGTGCCAGCAGCTTGGAGGGGGGCCGGCGCACCGGGGAGCTGTTTTTT.

The chain combines TRBV10-3 with TRBJ2-7, with 8 bases aligning to TRBD1. Trimming removed 10 bases from V and 2 bases from J; junction bases left unmatched: 4. The CDR3 has 12 amino acids. The germline V gene has CDR1 ENHRY and CDR2 SYGVKD. The CDR3 region has the DNA TGTGCCACAGGGGGCAGAACCTACGAGCAGTACTTC. The encoded protein is CATGGRTYEQYF.

The sample holds a few counts of this clonotype. The chain is built from TRBV6-2 or TRBV6-3 and TRBJ2-2; the D gene is possibly TRBD1 (5 bases). CDR1 and CDR2 (germline): MNHEY, SVGEGT. The CDR3 totals 13 residues. The V gene lost 7 bases and the J gene lost 0 bases, with 6 bases spanning the gap. The DNA for the CDR3 is TGTGCCAGCATGGACACGAACACCGGGGAGCTGTTTTTT. Protein product: CASMDTNTGELFF.

The J gene is TRBJ2-7, the V gene TRBV7-6; 7 bases map to TRBD1. The germline V gene encodes CDR1 SGHVS and CDR2 FNYEAQ. V was clipped by 4 bases and J by 0 bases; unmatched bases: 12. The CDR3 has 17 residues. The DNA of the CDR3 is TGTGCCAGCAGCTCACTCGGACAGGACCCAAACTCCTACGAGCAGTACTTC. This encodes CASSSLGQDPNSYEQYF.

This clonotype was found a few times. This chain uses TRBV7-6 with TRBJ1-1; weak D call: TRBD1 (5 bases). V lost 5 bases and J 4 bases, leaving 17 bases between the germline ends. The CDR3 contains 15 residues. The germline V gene encodes CDR1 SGHVS and CDR2 FNYEAQ. DNA of the CDR3: TGTGCCAGCAGCCGATCAGGAGGGGTTGGCACTGAAGCTTTCTTT. Encoded protein: CASSRSGGVGTEAFF.

This clonotype appeared a few times. The rearrangement joins TRBV5-1 to TRBJ2-7; TRBD2 matches at 12 bases. Germline lookup yields CDR1 SGHRS and CDR2 YFSETQ. The CDR3 has 15 residues. V shed 5 bases and J 6 bases; nucleotides not matched to a gene: 9. In nucleotides, the CDR3 is TGCGCCAGCAGTTCTACGACTAGCGGGGGATCCGAGCAGTACTTC. Translated: CASSSTTSGGSEQYF.

This clonotype has a handful of counts. This chain connects TRBV7-9 to TRBJ2-1; D is unclear. V was trimmed by 7 bases and J by 5 bases, leaving 9 bases between them. CDR3 length equals 12 residues. The germline V gene has CDR1 SEHNR and CDR2 FQNEAQ (reference sequence). This CDR3 is CASTSRDNEQFF. The CDR3 DNA is TGTGCCAGCACCTCGAGAGACAATGAGCAGTTCTTC. The full variable domain, its missing parts supplied by reference TRBV7-9 and TRBJ2-1, is DTGVSQNPRHKITKRGQNVTFRCDPISEHNRLYWYRQTLGQGPEFLTYFQNEAQLEKSRLLSDRFSAERPKGSFSTLEIQRTEQGDSAMYLCASTSRDNEQFFGPGTRLTVL.

The chain is built from TRBV7-9 and TRBJ2-3; TRBD2 aligns across 9 bases. The CDR3 extends over 16 amino acids. The V gene's germline CDR1 is SEHNR and CDR2 FQNEAQ (reference sequence). The ends lost 2 bases at V and 2 bases at J; junction bases unmatched: 5. The CDR3 loop reads CASSLRERGATDTQYF. The DNA for the CDR3 is TGTGCCAGCAGCTTAAGGGAGCGGGGGGCCACAGATACGCAGTATTTT. Full variable domain (remainder filled in from reference TRBV7-9 and TRBJ2-3): DTGVSQNPRHKITKRGQNVTFRCDPISEHNRLYWYRQTLGQGPEFLTYFQNEAQLEKSRLLSDRFSAERPKGSFSTLEIQRTEQGDSAMYLCASSLRERGATDTQYFGPGTRLTVL.

This clonotype was seen only a few times. The chain employs TRBV6-5 and TRBJ2-1; unclear D gene. V was clipped by 4 bases and J by 4 bases, with 11 bases between them. Germline CDR1 reads MNHEY; CDR2 reads SVGAGI. CDR3 length equals 14 residues. As DNA, the CDR3 is TGTGCCAGCAGTTTCAGCAGGTTTTACAATGAGCAGTTCTTC. Amino acids: CASSFSRFYNEQFF.

V and J are TRBV7-8 and TRBJ1-6; TRBD1 agrees at 8 bases. Per germline, CDR1 SGHVS and CDR2 FQNEAQ. V shed 2 bases, J shed 9 bases, and the junction held 9 bases outside the gene matches. The CDR3 sequence is 16 residues long. CDR3 sequence: CASSLTGQGYGSPLHF. In DNA, the CDR3 is TGTGCCAGCAGCTTAACCGGACAGGGCTACGGTTCACCCCTCCACTTT.